The clone carrying this TCR beta chain has at least ten counts. MiXCR, applied by TCRdb to the 5' RACE reads, yields one record per CDR3 protein. The sample yields about 920,000 distinct CDR3 sequences, 9% to 15% seen once. The record originates from a study of identical twins. The CDR3 has 14 amino acids. The J segment lost 2 bases and the V segment lost 3 bases, leaving 3 bases of the junction unmatched. Separately, the same data were catalogued under a study of yellow fever vaccine responses in identical twins.

The chain links TRBV12-3 or TRBV12-4 to TRBJ1-1, with 7 bases matching TRBD1. The source material was PBMCs. The TCR comes from a woman aged 18-29 years in good health. This CDR3 is CASSFIGGNTEAFF. The CDR3 coding sequence is TGTGCCAGCAGTTTTATAGGGGGCAACACTGAAGCTTTCTTT.